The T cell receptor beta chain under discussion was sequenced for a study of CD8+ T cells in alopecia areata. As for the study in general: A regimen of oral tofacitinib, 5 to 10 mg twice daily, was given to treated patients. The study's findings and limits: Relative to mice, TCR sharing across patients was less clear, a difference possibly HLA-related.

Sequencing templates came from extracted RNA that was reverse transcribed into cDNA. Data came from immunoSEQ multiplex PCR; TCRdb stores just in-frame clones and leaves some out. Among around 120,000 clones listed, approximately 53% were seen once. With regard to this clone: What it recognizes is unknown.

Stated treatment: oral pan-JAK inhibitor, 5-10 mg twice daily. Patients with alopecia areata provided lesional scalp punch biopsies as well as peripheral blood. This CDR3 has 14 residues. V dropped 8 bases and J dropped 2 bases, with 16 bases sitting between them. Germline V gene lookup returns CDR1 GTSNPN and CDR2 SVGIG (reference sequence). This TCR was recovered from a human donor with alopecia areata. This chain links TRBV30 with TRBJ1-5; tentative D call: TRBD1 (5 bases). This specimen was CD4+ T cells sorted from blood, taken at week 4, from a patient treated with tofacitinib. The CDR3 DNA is TGTGCCCACGCGGGGGGGTCCGGCAATCAGCCCCAGCATTTT. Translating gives CAHAGGSGNQPQHF.